The following is a T cell receptor (beta chain) sequence with its context. CDR1 is SGHDT, CDR2 YYEEEE, per germline. The V gene lost 6 bases and the J gene lost 9 bases, with 10 bases spanning the gap. The CDR3 covers 11 residues. Only in-frame clones appear in the TCRdb table, and some are missing; sequencing was by immunoSEQ multiplex PCR. The sample holds a few hundred thousand clones, about 86% seen once. The Seattle patients, enrolled during active infection, were followed longitudinally. These data originate in a study of blood T cell repertoires in COVID-19. Overall study: Nucleic acid was either cDNA or gDNA, and it came from T cells, B-cell-depleted T cells, or PBMCs.

The sequenced sample was peripheral blood. The clonotype originates from a woman in her sixties or seventies with COVID-19, enrolled during active disease. V gene TRBV5-6 combines with J gene TRBJ2-1; D gene uncertain. As DNA, the CDR3 is TGTGCCAGCACCGCTTCGGGTGAGCAGTTCTTC. As protein: CASTASGEQFF.